This T cell receptor (beta chain) stems from a study of T-cell memory formation after mild COVID-19 (dated by TCRdb to about 2021). In the study overall: Most TCR sequence clusters were specific to one of the two donors. Longitudinal TCRalpha and TCRbeta repertoire sequencing tracked T-cell clones expanding and contracting after mild COVID-19 in two donors. Two young, previously healthy adult volunteers made up the cohort, one male and one female. General study outcomes and caveats: SARS-CoV-2 specificity of the second-wave clones peaking on day 37 was not confirmed. Only a couple of mild cases were covered by the study, and larger cohorts that include severe cases with pre-infection samples were considered necessary. Balanced CD4/CD8 phenotypes were observed for clones contracting from day 15 to 85, whereas a bias towards CD4+ was observed for a second wave of clones expanding from day 15 to 37. Some responding clones were found in pre-infection memory, which suggests that pre-existing cross-reactive memory T cells took part in the SARS-CoV-2 response. Contracting CD4+ clones turned up mainly in the CM and EM memory subsets, whereas EMRA was where CD8+ clones were enriched.

PBMCs were isolated by Ficoll-Paque density gradient centrifugation. The trim is 3 bases for V and 5 bases for J, with a gap of 17 bases between the germline ends. The CDR3 numbers 15 residues from cysteine through phenylalanine. Only the CDR3 part of the read is kept: 45 bases, read in frame from the first base. CDR1 is given as DFQATT and CDR2 as SNEGSKA, both from the germline V gene (reference sequence). TCRdb records Illumina NovaSeq 6000 as the sequencer. cDNA libraries for TCRalpha and TCRbeta were prepared by 5'RACE using constant-segment primers, with sample barcodes and unique molecular identifiers added. Trizol reagent was used to extract RNA from every sample. Amplification of the libraries took two PCR steps, and the second step added a second sample barcode plus Illumina TruSeq adapters. The libraries were sequenced on an Illumina NovaSeq using 2 x 150 bp paired-end reads. Per the original workflow: Reads were demultiplexed and collapsed into UMI-guided consensus sequences with migec v1.2.7. Using mixcr v2.1.11, UMI consensuses were aligned to TRA and TRB V and J templates and then assembled into clonotypes. A clonotype was counted as expanded or contracted only when both edgeR and NoisET called the clonotype significant, with the noise models trained on biological replicates. For edgeR calls, a false discovery rate-adjusted p below 0.01 and a log2 fold-change threshold of 1 were applied. As an exploratory analysis of dynamics, max-normalized trajectories of the 1000 most abundant clonotypes were examined by PCA with hierarchical clustering. Separately sequenced CD4+ and CD8+ repertoires were used to assign the CD4 or CD8 phenotype of responding clones. The public reads were reprocessed in TCRdb via fastp at Q25 and MiXCR, keeping in-frame beta chains. Every CDR3 protein is listed once, alongside the most common genes and DNA of its rows. Clone size and V and J calls follow TCRdb, not the original study. For this sample the table gives roughly 110,000 distinct CDR3 sequences, of which 9.5% to 15% were detected only once. More than 25% of the sample belongs to the ten largest clones.

This clonotype was seen only a few times. Its antigen remains unidentified. Within one base of it there is no much larger clone, and no base qualities were kept. The sequenced sample consisted of PBMCs or a T cell subset sorted from them (not recorded which). The rearranged chain carries TRBV20-1 and TRBJ2-1; confidence is insufficient to name the D gene. The clonotype was recovered from an adult woman who had mild COVID-19 (a few samples of this study predate the infection). The sample titles of this study are shuffled in the database, so cell type and time point are left out; the donor was told from shared clones. The sequenced DNA is TGCAGTGCTAGCCGGAGCCTAGTTTTGGACAATGAGCAGTTCTTC. This gives the protein CSASRSLVLDNEQFF.